This T cell receptor beta chain emerged from a study of T cells in Graves' hyperthyroidism and ophthalmopathy. This clonotype was counted at least ten times. Its antigen is not known. RNA transcripts gave rise to amplified TCR beta CDR3 regions. Primed by the HTBI set, a first-round RT-PCR was run on the TCR CDR3. Via MiXCR, TCRdb re-called the multiplex PCR reads, giving one row per CDR3 protein. The repertoire holds fewer than 650,000 distinct CDR3 sequences, with approximately 15% as singletons. The length of the CDR3 is 13 residues. Trimming removed 3 bases at V and 2 bases at J, with 6 bases between. Germline V CDR1 and CDR2: MDHEN, SYDVKM. Findings of the study overall: Blood also held most thyroid clonotypes expanded beyond 0.001.

Recently diagnosed hyperthyroidism of less than 2 months' duration affected patients aged 18 to 65. The sample of blood was obtained at first hyperthyroidism diagnosis (before any ophthalmopathy symptoms). Sequencing used blood. The sequence was collected from a woman aged 25 to 39 with Graves' hyperthyroidism that later progressed to Graves' ophthalmopathy. The rearrangement joins TRBV28 to TRBJ2-3; D remains ambiguous. The CDR3 nucleotides read TGTGCCAGCAGTTTTCCACACACAGATACGCAGTATTTT. Translated: CASSFPHTDTQYF.